This TCR beta chain was captured by sequencing in a study of cytomegalovirus exposure and HLA in healthy donors. Study observations and caveats: Some V segments could not be told apart, so they were left out, TRBV6-2 and TRBV6-3 among them. Reports described diagnosis of cytomegalovirus status by the classifier as highly specific and sensitive. Only CMV serostatus was available as immune exposure information.

As to this clone: Its antigen remains unknown.

Primers: 60 Vbeta forward and 13 Jbeta reverse. TCRdb's table, derived via immunoSEQ multiplex PCR, lists solely in-frame clones and lacks some. The table includes about 160,000 clones, around 80% detected once. Trimming stripped 8 bases from V and 4 bases from J, with 11 bases between. Germline loops: CDR1 SEHNR, CDR2 FQNEAQ (reference sequence). CDR3 length: 13 amino acids. The rearrangement uses TRBV7-9 and TRBJ1-4; D gene uncertain. The clonotype comes from a male donor in good health and CMV-seronegative. Sequencing input: PBMCs. In DNA, the CDR3 is TGTGCCAGCTCCCGCGGGAATAATGAAAAACTGTTTTTT. It yields the protein CASSRGNNEKLFF.